One sample yielded the 29 T cell receptor beta chains listed below, sequenced in a study of tumor and adjacent non-tumor tissue in lung cancer. The library came from three nested PCR rounds adapted from ARM-PCR protocols. TCRdb itself ran the multiplex PCR reads through MiXCR, one entry per CDR3 protein. The profile shows 85,000 to 130,000 distinct CDR3 sequences, roughly 60% of them singletons. RNA was extracted from bulk tissue without any cell sorting. This non-tumor lung sample came from over 3 cm beyond the tumor edge. The sequenced material came from distant non-tumor lung tissue. All receptors derive from a man aged 25 to 40 with non-small cell lung cancer.

This clonotype was found a few times. The chain links TRBV4-1 to TRBJ2-7; no clear D gene. Germline V gene lookup returns CDR1 MGHRA and CDR2 YSYEKL. This CDR3 contains 12 residues. V was cut by 6 bases and J by 7 bases, with 13 bases left in between. CDR3 DNA: TGCGCCAGCAGTCCCGACGGTTATGAGCAGTACTTC. It translates to CASSPDGYEQYF.

Concerning this clonotype: At one boundary the junction diverges from the germline segment, which might be a read error. The gene calls are TRBV11-2 and TRBJ2-5; D is possibly TRBD1 or TRBD2 (7 bases each). This CDR3 region has 14 residues. CDR1 and CDR2 (germline): SGHAT, FQNNGV. The CDR3 nucleotides are TGTGCCAGCAACTTAGTCCCAGGGGGGGAGGCCCAGTACTTC. Amino acid sequence: CASNLVPGGEAQYF.

In its sample, this clonotype was seen a few times. The chain links TRBV4-1 to TRBJ1-2; 7 bases are a match to TRBD1. Germline CDR1 and CDR2: MGHRA and YSYEKL. J lost 0 bases, V lost 1 base, and 8 bases had no gene match. CDR3 length: 17 amino acids. In DNA, the CDR3 is TGCGCCAGCAGCCAAGCGACGGGACAGAGGACTAACTATGGCTACACCTTC. Protein sequence: CASSQATGQRTNYGYTF.

This clonotype was seen a handful of times. This rearrangement joins TRBV20-1 to TRBJ1-5, with TRBD1 as a possible D gene (6 bases). Trimming shortened V by 3 bases and J by 7 bases, and 19 bases separated the two germline ends. CDR1 is DFQATT, CDR2 SNEGSKA, per germline (reference sequence). The CDR3 length is 15 residues. CDR3 region: CSARGGTCQGQPQHF. CDR3 DNA: TGCAGTGCTAGGGGGGGGACATGTCAAGGGCAGCCCCAGCATTTT.

In its sample, this clonotype was seen a few times. The junction does not match germline at one end; this may be a read error. The gene calls are TRBV29-1 and TRBJ2-2; perhaps TRBD2 as D (6 bases). This CDR3 is 16 amino acids long. Germline CDR1 is SQVTM and CDR2 is ANQGSEA. DNA of the CDR3: TGCAGCGTTGGAACCCTAGTGGGGGGACGAACCGGAGAGCTGTTTTTT. Its protein is CSVGTLVGGRTGELFF.

As concerns this clonotype: Being one base from a much bigger clone, this may be a read error. This chain links TRBV5-4 with TRBJ1-4; D is ambiguous. CDR1 and CDR2 (germline): SGHNT, YYREEE (reference sequence). Trimming cost V 2 bases and J 5 bases, with 7 bases left between them. The CDR3 spans 13 residues. CDR3 coding DNA: TGTGCCAGCAGCTTCCGAGGGAATGAAAAACTGTTTTTT. Translated: CASSFRGNEKLFF.

As regards this clonotype: One junction end disagrees with the germline gene, perhaps due to a read error. The CDR3 nucleotides are TGCAGTGCTAGAGTATCAGGGGTCGGCGAGCAGCACTTC. It translates to CSARVSGVGEQHF. The genes are TRBV20-1 and TRBJ2-7; tentative D call: TRBD1 (6 bases). This CDR3 region has 13 residues. CDR1 and CDR2 (germline): DFQATT, SNEGSKA (reference sequence).

This clonotype was counted only a few times. This may be a read error, as it is one base from a much larger clone. V is TRBV20-1 and J is TRBJ1-5; D is possibly TRBD1 (5 bases). Germline V gene sequence: CDR1 DFQATT, CDR2 SNEGSKA (reference sequence). The V and J ends lost 6 bases and 3 bases respectively, with 18 bases between them. This CDR3 contains 15 residues. CDR3 amino acids: CSASDRGRLNQPQHF. CDR3 nucleotide sequence: TGCAGTGCCTCCGACCGGGGCAGACTCAATCAGCCCCAGCATTTT.

As regards this clonotype: A much larger clone lies one base from this, so it may be a read error. This chain links TRBV5-8 with TRBJ1-1, with D tentatively TRBD1 (6 bases). V shed 1 base and J shed 11 bases, with 12 bases lying between them. Germline V CDR1 and CDR2: SGHTS, YDEGEE. The length of the CDR3 is 12 residues. Written as DNA, the CDR3 is TGTGCCAGCAGCTTGACGAGGGGGGCGGCTTTCTTT. This codes for CASSLTRGAAFF. The full variable domain, its missing parts supplied by reference TRBV5-8 and TRBJ1-1, is EAGVTQSPTHLIKTRGQQATLRCSPISGHTSVYWYQQALGLGLQFLLWYDEGEERNRGNFPPRFSGRQFPNYSSELNVNALELEDSALYLCASSLTRGAAFFGQGTRLTVV.

The J gene is TRBJ1-5, the V gene TRBV11-2, with unresolved D. The DNA end lines up better with TRBJ2-3; the J call may be wrong. The CDR3 consists of 15 residues. Germline loops: CDR1 SGHAT, CDR2 FQNNGV. The DNA of the CDR3 is TGTGCCAGCAGCTTAGACCGAATGTCCAATCAGCCCCAGTATTTT. Its translation is CASSLDRMSNQPQYF.

The genes are TRBV20-1 and TRBJ2-3; D might be TRBD1 (6 bases). This CDR3 region has 15 residues. The V gene's germline CDR1 is DFQATT and CDR2 SNEGSKA (reference sequence). The V end was cut by 5 bases, the J end by 6 bases, with 21 bases between. This chain's CDR3 is CSASQGSRYADTQYF. Written as DNA, the CDR3 is TGCAGTGCTTCCCAGGGGAGCCGCTACGCGGATACGCAGTATTTT.

V usage is TRBV6-4 and J usage is TRBJ1-1; a weak D match, TRBD1 (5 bases). Trimming took 4 bases from V and 5 from J, leaving 14 bases between them. The CDR3 runs 14 residues. The V gene's germline CDR1 is MRHNA and CDR2 SNTAGT. The CDR3 reads CASSADSENTEAFF. CDR3 DNA sequence: TGTGCCAGCAGTGCTGACAGCGAGAATACTGAAGCTTTCTTT.

Remarks on this clonotype: The conserved final phenylalanine or tryptophan is absent from the CDR3, which likely points to a read error. No DNA is shown, since the ends of the CDR3 on it are uncertain; the CDR3 is the one TCRdb lists. The genes are TRBV29-1 and TRBJ2-7; the table's D call, TRBD1, was not checked against the DNA. Germline V lookup: CDR1 SQVTM, CDR2 ANQGSEA. 12 amino acids form the CDR3, both terminal residues included. The chain's CDR3 is CSAMTAAYEQYI.

In the case of this clonotype: A read error may account for a junction end that differs from germline. The chain employs TRBV20-1 and TRBJ2-1; D possibly corresponds to TRBD2 (5 bases). The germline V gene encodes CDR1 DFQATT and CDR2 SNEGSKA (reference sequence). The CDR3 totals 15 residues. The CDR3 reads CSARPGGLSNNEQFF. As DNA, the CDR3 is TGCAGTGCTAGACCTGGCGGGCTCTCCAACAATGAGCAGTTCTTC.

Note on this clonotype: At one end, the junction sequence differs from germline, possibly due to a read error. The chain links TRBV4-1 to TRBJ2-5, with D possibly being TRBD2 (5 bases). The CDR3 length is 13 residues. The V gene's germline CDR1 is MGHRA and CDR2 YSYEKL. CDR3 sequence (DNA): TGCGTCAGCAGCCAATCCCCCGGGGAGATCCAGTACTTC. Residues: CVSSQSPGEIQYF.

The chain is built from TRBV11-2 and TRBJ2-1; D might be TRBD1 or TRBD2, each matching 5 bases. This CDR3 comprises 15 residues. With 7 bases removed from V and 6 bases from J, the gap between germline ends came to 19 bases. From germline, CDR1 is SGHAT and CDR2 FQNNGV. The CDR3 nucleotides read TGTGCCAGCAACAACCCTATGAGGGGATCCAATGAGCAGTTCTTC. Protein sequence: CASNNPMRGSNEQFF.

This clonotype was found once. This chain links TRBV6-6 with TRBJ1-6; the D is unclear. Trimming pared 10 bases from V and 4 bases from J, leaving 11 bases between. CDR3 length equals 13 residues. Germline CDR1 MNHNY, CDR2 SVGAGI (reference sequence). CDR3 sequence reads: CANNSGYNSPLHF. The DNA for the CDR3 is TGTGCCAACAATTCAGGTTATAATTCACCCCTCCACTTT.

Points on this clonotype: This CDR3 fails to terminate in the conserved phenylalanine or tryptophan, so it likely reflects a read error. The chain uses TRBV29-1 and TRBJ1-1; maybe TRBD1 (6 bases). CDR3 length: 14 residues. Trimming cost V 6 bases and J 3 bases, with 17 bases left between them. In germline, CDR1 is SQVTM, CDR2 ANQGSEA. The DNA for the CDR3 is TGCAGCGTGGAAAGAACAGGGTGGGACACTGAAGCTTTCTCT. The encoded protein is CSVERTGWDTEAFS.

V usage is TRBV11-3 and J usage is TRBJ1-1; D uncertain. Looked up from germline, CDR1 is SGHNT and CDR2 is YENEEA. This CDR3 spans 13 amino acids. V was cut by 0 bases and J by 4 bases, with 6 bases left in between. CDR3 region: CASSLDAATEAFF. The CDR3 DNA follows: TGTGCCAGCAGCTTAGACGCGGCCACTGAAGCTTTCTTT.

In regard to this clonotype: The junction departs from germline at one end; a sequencing error may be responsible. The chain links TRBV11-3 to TRBJ1-1; 9 nucleotides align to TRBD1. Germline-derived CDR1 and CDR2 are SGHNT and YENEEA. The CDR3 consists of 14 residues. CDR3 sequence reads: CVGTTGQGDTEAFF. DNA for the CDR3: TGTGTCGGCACCACGGGACAGGGAGATACTGAAGCTTTCTTC. Full variable domain (outside the CDR3, taken from reference TRBV11-3 and TRBJ1-1): EAGVVQSPRYKIIEKKQPVAFWCNPISGHNTLYWYLQNLGQGPELLIRYENEEAVDDSQLPKDRFSAERLKGVDSTLKIQPAELGDSAVYLCVGTTGQGDTEAFFGQGTRLTVV.

With regard to this clonotype: A single base separates this from a much larger clone, so it may be a read error. The rearrangement uses TRBV6-2 or TRBV6-3 and TRBJ2-5; 8 nucleotides agree with TRBD1. There are 15 residues in the CDR3. Per germline, CDR1 MNHEY and CDR2 SVGEGT. CDR3 nucleotides: TGTGCCATCAGTTACCAGGCAGGGGGCGTGGAGACCCAGTACTTC. The encoded protein is CAISYQAGGVETQYF.

Ten or more counts support this clonotype. The chain carries TRBV12-3 or TRBV12-4 and TRBJ2-4; 15 nucleotides agree with TRBD2. The length of the CDR3 is 18 residues. V dropped 3 bases and J dropped 3; count of bases not matched to a gene: 6. In nucleotides, the CDR3 is TGTGCCAGCAGTTTGGGGACTAGCGGGGGGCCAGGCAAAAACATTCAGTACTTC. Its translation: CASSLGTSGGPGKNIQYF.

Points on this clonotype: The CDR3 does not close with the conserved phenylalanine or tryptophan, likely indicating a read error. The rearrangement links TRBV29-1 to TRBJ1-1; tentatively, D is TRBD1 (6 bases). This CDR3 contains 15 residues. The germline gives CDR1 SQVTM, CDR2 ANQGSEA. CDR3 in amino acids: CSVDSGGEMNTEAFL. In DNA, the CDR3 is TGTAGCGTTGACTCCGGGGGCGAGATGAACACTGAAGCTTTCCTT.

The V and J genes are TRBV6-5 and TRBJ2-3, with D hard to call. V was trimmed by 10 bases and J by 4 bases, leaving 18 bases between them. CDR1 and CDR2 from the germline V gene are MNHEY and SVGAGI. CDR3 length: 14 amino acids. The CDR3 bases are TGTGCCAACAGACCCCTTGGGAAGTCAGATACGCAGTATTTT. It yields the protein CANRPLGKSDTQYF.

With respect to this clonotype: One end of the junction is discordant with germline, which a read error may explain. As DNA, the CDR3 is TGTGCCAGCAGTTTCCCGGACAGCCATGAGACCCAGTACTTT. This gives the protein CASSFPDSHETQYF. The genes are TRBV12-3 or TRBV12-4 and TRBJ2-5; D might be TRBD1 (6 bases). The length of the CDR3 is 14 residues.

As to this clonotype: Relative to the germline gene, one junction end is altered; a read error may explain this. The rearrangement links TRBV20-1 to TRBJ2-5, with a weak D call TRBD1 (5 bases). Germline V gene data show CDR1 as DFQATT and CDR2 as SNEGSKA (reference sequence). The CDR3 contains 11 residues. Here the CDR3 DNA reads TGCAGTGATACCCAACAGGAGACTCAGTACTTC. Translated, it gives CSDTQQETQYF.

With respect to this clonotype: A much larger clone lies one base from this, so it may be a read error. This chain links TRBV24-1 with TRBJ2-3, with 8 bases lining up with TRBD2. V dropped 8 bases and J dropped 4; count of bases not matched to a gene: 4. This CDR3 comprises 13 residues. Germline V gene sequence: CDR1 KGHDR, CDR2 SFDVKD. The CDR3 loop reads CATNPRGADTQYF. Written as DNA, the CDR3 is TGTGCCACCAATCCGCGGGGGGCAGATACGCAGTATTTT.

Remarks on this clonotype: It may be a read error: a sequence one base away is much more abundant. The chain joins TRBV24-1 to TRBJ2-3; D might be TRBD1 or TRBD2, each matching 5 bases. The CDR3 covers 16 residues. CDR1 KGHDR and CDR2 SFDVKD come from the germline V gene. CDR3 sequence reads: CATSETTASSIDTQYF. DNA for the CDR3: TGTGCCACCAGTGAAACGACAGCCTCTAGCATAGATACGCAGTATTTT.

For this clonotype: The junction departs from germline at one end; a sequencing error may be responsible. The chain recombines TRBV5-6 with TRBJ2-1, with 8 nucleotides matching TRBD2. The J call is uncertain, as TRBJ2-7 better fits the DNA end. Germline values: CDR1 SGHDT, CDR2 YYEEEE. The CDR3 sequence is 15 residues long. CDR3 DNA: TGTGCAAGCAGCACCGGGCGGGGGGTGTGGAATGAGCAGTACTTC. Protein sequence: CASSTGRGVWNEQYF.